Each of the 8 T cell receptor beta chains below was sequenced from the same sample in a study of long-term antiretroviral therapy in people with HIV. The assay, immunoSEQ v3.0, was run at survey level. Some clones are missing from TCRdb's copy, which holds only in-frame ones; the method was immunoSEQ multiplex PCR. This sample has about 16,000 clones; under 85% occur once, and the top ten carry approximately 13%. The sequencing here drew on unsorted PBMCs, taken 3.2 years after starting antiretroviral therapy. Receptor source: a woman aged 40 to 50 with HIV.

The gene calls are TRBV7-8 and TRBJ2-3; no clear D gene. CDR1 and CDR2 (germline): SGHVS, FQNEAQ. The germline V and J ends were trimmed by 1 base and 0 bases, with 8 bases remaining between them. This CDR3 comprises 15 residues. Here the CDR3 reads CASSLDYTSTDTQYF. The CDR3 DNA reads TGTGCCAGCAGCTTAGACTATACTAGCACAGATACGCAGTATTTT. The full variable domain, in which reference TRBV7-8 and TRBJ2-3 provide the parts outside the CDR3, is GAGVSQSPRYKVAKRGQDVALRCDPISGHVSLFWYQQALGQGPEFLTYFQNEAQLDKSGLPSDRFFAERPEGSVSTLKIQRTQQEDSAVYLCASSLDYTSTDTQYFGPGTRLTVL.

J is TRBJ2-7 and V is TRBV7-9, with D perhaps being TRBD1 or TRBD2 (5 bases each). Germline values: CDR1 SEHNR, CDR2 FQNEAQ (reference sequence). V lost 0 bases, J lost 4 bases, and 13 bases lay in between. The CDR3 consists of 15 residues. In nucleotides, the CDR3 is TGTGCCAGCAGCTTAGCGGGACCTACGCGGTACGAGCAGTACTTC. Amino acids: CASSLAGPTRYEQYF.

The chain carries TRBV5-1 and TRBJ1-1, with D perhaps TRBD1 (5 bases). This CDR3 region has 15 residues. V shed 5 bases and J shed 2 bases, with 16 bases lying between them. Germline V gene data show CDR1 as SGHRS and CDR2 as YFSETQ. The CDR3 spells CASRTIGVENTEAFF. CDR3 bases: TGCGCCAGCAGGACTATAGGGGTGGAAAACACTGAAGCTTTCTTT.

The chain has TRBV10-3 and TRBJ2-1; 9 nucleotides align to TRBD2. Germline lookup yields CDR1 ENHRY and CDR2 SYGVKD. The CDR3 totals 15 residues. Trimming removed 6 bases from V and 7 bases from J; junction bases left unmatched: 10. The DNA of the CDR3 is TGTGCCATCAGGCGCGGGGGGGCCCTTGAGAATGAGCAGTTCTTC. Residues: CAIRRGGALENEQFF.

The rearrangement links TRBV5-1 to TRBJ2-5, with TRBD2 matching over 13 bases. The CDR3 contains 18 residues. The germline V gene encodes CDR1 SGHRS and CDR2 YFSETQ. With V trimmed by 5 bases and J by 1 base, 11 bases remained unmatched. DNA for the CDR3: TGCGCCAGCAGTTTAAGAGGGACTAGCGGGGTTACCCAAGAGACCCAGTACTTC. As protein: CASSLRGTSGVTQETQYF.

The chain links TRBV10-3 to TRBJ1-4; 8 bases are shared with TRBD1. The V gene end was trimmed by 3 bases and the J gene end by 7 bases; junction bases not matched to a gene: 4. This CDR3 spans 14 amino acids. Germline CDR1 ENHRY, CDR2 SYGVKD. The CDR3 nucleotides are TGTGCCATCAGTGATGGACAGGGTAGTGAAAAACTGTTTTTT. Encoded protein: CAISDGQGSEKLFF.

The J gene is TRBJ1-2, the V gene TRBV2; 10 positions agree with TRBD1. The CDR3 is 15 amino acids. With V trimmed by 6 bases and J by 5 bases, 9 bases remained unmatched. Germline lookup yields CDR1 SNHLY and CDR2 FYNNEI. CDR3 bases: TGTGCCAGCAGCAGCGTACCGGGACAGGGGTATGGCTACACCTTC. This sequence encodes CASSSVPGQGYGYTF.

This chain uses TRBV10-2 with TRBJ1-4, with 9 bases aligning to TRBD1. Per the germline V gene, CDR1 is WSHSY and CDR2 is SAAADI. V lost 7 bases and J lost 5; bases outside the gene matches: 5. The CDR3 is 14 residues long. The CDR3 DNA sequence: TGCGCCAGCAATCCCGGGACAGGGAATGAAAAACTGTTTTTT. It codes for CASNPGTGNEKLFF.